The TCR beta chain under discussion was sequenced for a study of blood T cell repertoires in COVID-19. In the study's own analysis: Amplification from reference gene primers served as the basis for estimated nucleated cell counts. Sequenced by immunoSEQ multiplex PCR; TCRdb stores in-frame clones only, minus some. That table gives V, J and clone size, and the DNA gave D and trimming. The sample consists of tens of thousands of clones, 77% of them appearing once. Unmatched junction bases numbered 5, after V lost 7 bases and J lost 3 bases. The CDR3 has 14 amino acids. Per the germline V gene, CDR1 is ENHRY and CDR2 is SYGVKD.

Source material: peripheral blood. This rearrangement joins TRBV10-3 to TRBJ1-2, with 10 bases identical to TRBD1. The source is a human donor with active or convalescent COVID-19. The donor label of this sample is uncertain. The CDR3 spells CAITRQGADYGYTF. CDR3 sequence (DNA): TGTGCCATCACTCGACAGGGGGCGGACTATGGCTACACCTTC.